The rows below give T cell receptor beta chains drawn from one sample of a study of blood T cell repertoires in COVID-19. Repertoires were generated with immunoSEQ multiplex PCR, while TCRdb's copy carries only in-frame clones and drops some. The sample carries about 410,000 clones, approximately 91% recorded once. Specimen: peripheral blood. The receptors come from a middle-aged woman with COVID-19, enrolled during active disease. The CDR3 runs from the conserved cysteine through the conserved F or W. A D gene is named only where the DNA matches it firmly. Expanded clones are given a class, and other clones once, few, many or no size at all.

abundance: -; v_gene: TRBV19; d_gene: -; j_gene: TRBJ2-2; CDR3nt: TGTGCCAGTAGTCGAACGGACAGACGCCCCGGGGAGCTGTTTTTT; CDR3aa: CASSRTDRRPGELFF
abundance: -; v_gene: TRBV4-2; d_gene: TRBD1; j_gene: TRBJ1-4; CDR3nt: TGTGCCAGCAGCCTTGGACAGGGGGAGGATGAAAAACTGTTTTTT; CDR3aa: CASSLGQGEDEKLFF
abundance: -; v_gene: TRBV5-4; d_gene: TRBD2; j_gene: TRBJ2-2; CDR3nt: TGTGCCAGCAGCCGGGGGGGCCAGGTCGGCACCGGGGAGCTGTTTTTT; CDR3aa: CASSRGGQVGTGELFF
abundance: -; v_gene: TRBV12-5; d_gene: -; j_gene: TRBJ1-2; CDR3nt: TGTGCTAGTGGTTCTTTCTATGGCTACACCTTC; CDR3aa: CASGSFYGYTF
abundance: few; v_gene: TRBV4-3; d_gene: -; j_gene: TRBJ1-6; CDR3nt: TGCGCCAGCAGCCAAGACTGGCGGGATTCACCCCTCCACTTT; CDR3aa: CASSQDWRDSPLHF
abundance: -; v_gene: TRBV5-4; d_gene: TRBD2; j_gene: TRBJ2-3; CDR3nt: TGTGCCAGCAGCTCAAAGTTGGGGGGAGGGGGCACAGATACGCAGTATTTT; CDR3aa: CASSSKLGGGGTDTQYF
abundance: -; v_gene: TRBV5-1; d_gene: -; j_gene: TRBJ1-1; CDR3nt: TGCGCCAGCAAGAGTTCTTTAAACACTGAAGCTTTCTTT; CDR3aa: CASKSSLNTEAFF
abundance: -; v_gene: TRBV10-1; d_gene: TRBD1; j_gene: TRBJ2-7; CDR3nt: TGCGCCAGCAGTGCTAAAACAGGGGCGAGCTCCTACGAGCAGTACTTC; CDR3aa: CASSAKTGASSYEQYF
abundance: -; v_gene: TRBV5-4; d_gene: TRBD2; j_gene: TRBJ2-2; CDR3nt: TGTGCCAGCAGCTTGCCTAGCGGGAGCGGTAACACCGGGGAGCTGTTTTTT; CDR3aa: CASSLPSGSGNTGELFF
abundance: -; v_gene: TRBV12-5; d_gene: -; j_gene: TRBJ1-1; CDR3nt: TGTGCTAGTGGTTTGGGTGACAGGAGAAACACTGAAGCTTTCTTT; CDR3aa: CASGLGDRRNTEAFF
abundance: -; v_gene: TRBV27; d_gene: TRBD1; j_gene: TRBJ2-7; CDR3nt: TGTGCCAGCAATCCCGGGACAGGGTCTATGTACGAGCAGTACTTC; CDR3aa: CASNPGTGSMYEQYF
abundance: -; v_gene: TRBV9; d_gene: TRBD1; j_gene: TRBJ1-5; CDR3nt: TGTGCCAGCAGCGTGGAGGCAGGGGGCGATCAGCCCCAGCATTTT; CDR3aa: CASSVEAGGDQPQHF
abundance: -; v_gene: TRBV15; d_gene: -; j_gene: TRBJ2-3; CDR3nt: TGTGCCACCAGCAGAGTATCCGGGACTCTCGGCACAGATACGCAGTATTTT; CDR3aa: CATSRVSGTLGTDTQYF
abundance: -; v_gene: TRBV6-2/TRBV6-3; d_gene: -; j_gene: TRBJ1-1; CDR3nt: TGTGCCAGCAGTTTCACAGGGTCCTTGAACACTGAAGCTTTCTTT; CDR3aa: CASSFTGSLNTEAFF
abundance: -; v_gene: TRBV7-9; d_gene: TRBD1; j_gene: TRBJ1-1; CDR3nt: TGTGCCAGCAGCTTATCGGGACAGGCGAACACTGAAGCTTTCTTT; CDR3aa: CASSLSGQANTEAFF
abundance: once; v_gene: TRBV9; d_gene: TRBD2; j_gene: TRBJ2-1; CDR3nt: TGTGCCAGCAGCGTAGCGGGAGGCAATGAGCAGTTCTTC; CDR3aa: CASSVAGGNEQFF
abundance: -; v_gene: TRBV19; d_gene: TRBD1; j_gene: TRBJ2-2; CDR3nt: TGTGCCAGTCGTTCCCCAGGGGGCTTTACCGGGGAGCTGTTTTTT; CDR3aa: CASRSPGGFTGELFF
abundance: -; v_gene: TRBV30; d_gene: TRBD2; j_gene: TRBJ2-2; CDR3nt: TGTGCCTGGAAGGCGGGAGGCGACTACAGGGCGGGGATCGGGGAGCTGTTTTTT; CDR3aa: CAWKAGGDYRAGIGELFF